This is a list of T cell receptor beta chains from one sample in a study of vaccination and CD4 T cells after COVID-19. Their specific antigens are unknown. TCRdb re-derived calls from the PCR reads in MiXCR, one entry per CDR3 protein. The sample yields roughly 20,000 distinct CDR3 sequences, over 50% seen once. The specimen was CD4+ T cells from blood, cultured in vitro. The receptors were gathered from a human donor who had recovered from COVID-19. Each CDR3 is given with its conserved first and last residue. A D gene is named only where the DNA matches it firmly. Expanded clones get a size class; other rows say once, few or many, or leave the size out.

j_call v_call d_call clone_size cdr3_aa cdr3_nt
TRBJ1-1 TRBV20-1 TRBD1 . CSARDNVWDRANPNTEAFF TGCAGTGCTAGAGATAATGTATGGGACAGGGCAAATCCCAACACTGAAGCTTTCTTT
TRBJ1-2 TRBV5-4 TRBD1 . CASSSSGTGAGYTF TGTGCCAGCAGCTCGTCCGGGACAGGGGCTGGCTACACCTTC
TRBJ2-3 TRBV20-1 . once CSALPAGYITRVTQYF TGCAGTGCCCTCCCCGCAGGCTACATAACACGGGTTACGCAGTATTTT
TRBJ1-1 TRBV10-2 . once CASSGVTSPEAFF TGCGCCAGCAGTGGAGTTACCTCCCCCGAAGCTTTCTTT
TRBJ2-3 TRBV11-2 . . CASSPLAGGLTDTQYF TGTGCCAGCAGCCCCTTGGCAGGAGGGCTCACAGATACGCAGTATTTT
TRBJ2-3 TRBV15 TRBD1 few CATRLHRGSDTQYF TGTGCCACCAGGTTACACAGGGGGTCAGATACGCAGTATTTT
TRBJ1-2 TRBV5-1 TRBD1 . CASSSGTGHTNYGYTF TGCGCCAGCAGCTCCGGGACAGGGCATACTAACTATGGCTACACCTTC
TRBJ1-1 TRBV6-1 . . CASNRGDTEAFF TGTGCCAGCAACCGAGGGGATACTGAAGCTTTCTTT
TRBJ1-1 TRBV5-1 TRBD1 . CASRSGTGSTEAFF TGCGCCAGCAGATCCGGGACAGGGAGTACTGAAGCTTTCTTT
TRBJ1-1 TRBV28 . few CASSDAPGRRNTEAFF TGTGCCAGCTCCGACGCACCGGGACGGCGGAACACTGAAGCTTTCTTT
TRBJ1-2 TRBV19 . . CASSRLWVQDGYTF TGTGCCAGTAGTCGGTTGTGGGTACAGGATGGCTACACCTTC
TRBJ1-2 TRBV10-3 . . CAIRPQTGGYTF TGTGCCATCAGGCCACAAACGGGAGGCTACACCTTC
TRBJ1-1 TRBV3-1 . once CASSQGPMNTEAFF TGTGCCAGCAGCCAAGGGCCAATGAACACTGAAGCTTTCTTT
TRBJ2-2 TRBV10-1 . few CASSESGGAGELFF TGCGCCAGCAGTGAGTCAGGAGGGGCCGGGGAGCTGTTTTTT
TRBJ1-2 TRBV7-9 . once CASSGSVVTF TGTGCCAGCAGTGGGAGCGTGGTCACCTTC
TRBJ1-6 TRBV27 TRBD1 . CASSLLQGRAPLHF TGTGCCAGCAGTTTATTACAGGGGCGGGCACCCCTCCACTTT
TRBJ2-1 TRBV7-2 . few CASSLNPASGNEQFF TGTGCCAGCAGCTTAAATCCGGCTAGTGGCAATGAGCAGTTCTTC
TRBJ2-5 TRBV24-1 . few CATTPPGRQGCKTQYF TGTGCCACCACGCCCCCCGGGAGACAGGGTTGCAAGACCCAGTACTTC
TRBJ1-5 TRBV5-4 TRBD1 . CASSPGQGRNQPQHF TGTGCCAGCAGCCCCGGACAGGGCAGAAATCAGCCCCAGCATTTT
TRBJ2-7 TRBV6-1 . few CATAPQGSYEQYF TGTGCCACCGCCCCACAGGGATCCTACGAGCAGTACTTC
TRBJ2-6 TRBV10-3 . few CATEDGSGANVLTF TGTGCCACAGAAGATGGCTCTGGGGCCAACGTCCTGACTTTC
TRBJ1-5 TRBV4-1 . . CASSLSANRPQHF TGCGCCAGCAGCCTAAGCGCTAATCGGCCCCAGCATTTT
TRBJ1-6 TRBV27 . few CASSAGRRNSPLHF TGTGCCAGCAGTGCAGGGCGGCGGAATTCACCCCTCCACTTT
TRBJ2-7 TRBV20-1 . . CSARADPFYEQYF TGCAGTGCTAGAGCAGACCCTTTCTACGAGCAGTACTTC
TRBJ1-5 TRBV29-1 . . CSAGDSNQPQHF TGCAGCGCAGGAGATAGCAATCAGCCCCAGCATTTT
TRBJ2-5 TRBV11-3 . . CATQGNQETQYF TGTGCTACCCAGGGCAACCAAGAGACCCAGTACTTC
TRBJ2-5 TRBV27 TRBD2 few CASGREGRGETQYF TGTGCCAGCGGTCGGGAGGGCCGGGGGGAGACCCAGTACTTC
TRBJ2-3 TRBV7-2 . . CASSLVGGDGTDTQYF TGTGCCAGCAGCTTAGTCGGAGGGGACGGCACAGATACGCAGTATTTT
TRBJ1-1 TRBV7-2 . once CASSLTAEAFF TGTGCCAGCAGCTTAACGGCTGAAGCTTTCTTT
TRBJ1-6 TRBV7-3 . . CASSQGARGNPLHF TGTGCCAGCAGTCAAGGGGCCAGGGGAAATCCCCTCCACTTT
TRBJ2-3 TRBV5-1 . . CASSLVGGRWTDTQYF TGCGCCAGCAGCTTGGTTGGAGGGAGGTGGACAGATACGCAGTATTTT
TRBJ1-2 TRBV7-9 . . CASSLAMANYGYTF TGTGCCAGCAGCTTAGCAATGGCAAACTATGGCTACACCTTC
TRBJ2-5 TRBV24-1 . few CATSDWGGARQETQYF TGTGCCACCAGTGATTGGGGGGGGGCCCGGCAAGAGACCCAGTACTTC
TRBJ2-3 TRBV6-2/TRBV6-3 . . CASSYLRADTQYF TGTGCCAGCAGTTACCTCAGGGCAGATACGCAGTATTTT
TRBJ1-1 TRBV6-1 . few CASSVEGGAEAFF TGTGCCAGCAGTGTTGAGGGAGGGGCTGAAGCTTTCTTT
TRBJ1-1 TRBV27 . few CASSLTRGRAFF TGTGCCAGCAGTTTAACCAGGGGTCGAGCTTTCTTT
TRBJ2-3 TRBV29-1 TRBD1 . CSVVRGHRETDTQYF TGCAGCGTTGTCAGGGGGCACAGAGAAACAGATACGCAGTATTTT
TRBJ2-7 TRBV28 TRBD2 . CASSPSSGADGEQYF TGTGCCAGCAGTCCCTCTAGCGGGGCCGACGGCGAGCAGTACTTC
TRBJ2-3 TRBV28 TRBD2 few CASSISSGTSGTSSTDTQYF TGTGCCAGCAGTATTAGCTCCGGGACTAGCGGGACCTCTAGCACAGATACGCAGTATTTT
TRBJ2-7 TRBV11-3 TRBD1 . CARPTPGGEQYF TGTGCCAGACCTACCCCAGGGGGTGAGCAGTACTTC
TRBJ1-2 TRBV30 TRBD1 . CAWNHKTGSFYGYTF TGTGCCTGGAACCACAAGACAGGGTCCTTTTATGGCTACACCTTC
TRBJ2-5 TRBV5-1 . once CASSLHPQETQYF TGCGCCAGCAGCTTACACCCCCAAGAGACCCAGTACTTC
TRBJ2-7 TRBV2 . . CASRGGSLSSYEQYF TGTGCCAGCAGAGGGGGGTCCCTGAGCTCCTACGAGCAGTACTTC
TRBJ1-2 TRBV6-1 . . CASSVPGGGYGYTF TGTGCCAGCAGTGTCCCGGGGGGAGGGTATGGCTACACCTTC
TRBJ2-7 TRBV21-1 . . CASSETAPFCYEQYF TGTGCCAGCAGCGAAACGGCTCCCTTTTGCTACGAGCAGTACTTC
TRBJ2-3 TRBV7-6 . few CASSLTTRDTQYF TGTGCCAGCAGCCTGACCACGAGGGATACGCAGTATTTT
TRBJ2-3 TRBV12-3/TRBV12-4 . . CASSLAGGLSDTQYF TGTGCCAGCAGTTTAGCGGGGGGGCTTTCAGATACGCAGTATTTT
TRBJ1-1 TRBV6-1 TRBD1 few CASSGPSDRENTEAFF TGTGCCAGCAGTGGGCCGTCAGACAGGGAGAACACTGAAGCTTTCTTT
TRBJ2-7 TRBV20-1 TRBD2 . CSATPQASGIYEQYF TGCAGTGCCACCCCCCAGGCTAGCGGGATTTACGAGCAGTACTTC
TRBJ2-2 TRBV20-1 . few CSASGKNTGELFF TGCAGTGCTTCCGGGAAGAACACCGGGGAGCTGTTTTTT
TRBJ1-5 TRBV12-3/TRBV12-4 TRBD1 . CASSSTGTRQPQHF TGTGCCAGCAGTTCGACAGGGACTCGACAGCCCCAGCATTTT
TRBJ2-3 TRBV7-9 TRBD2 . CASSAGLVTDTQYF TGTGCCAGCAGCGCCGGACTAGTCACAGATACGCAGTATTTT
TRBJ1-2 TRBV20-1 . . CSAHGTPHYGYTF TGCAGTGCGCACGGGACCCCTCACTATGGGTACACCTTC
TRBJ2-7 TRBV5-1 . . CASSLGGTIYEQYF TGCGCCAGCAGCCTCGGGGGAACCATTTACGAGCAGTACTTC
TRBJ1-4 TRBV7-9 . . CASSRPRAGNEKLFF TGTGCCAGCAGTCGGCCAAGGGCGGGTAATGAAAAACTGTTTTTT
TRBJ2-1 TRBV24-1 . . CATSDLYRYEQFF TGTGCCACCAGTGATTTATATAGGTATGAGCAGTTCTTC
TRBJ2-3 TRBV27 TRBD2 few CASTYQLAYDTDTQYF TGTGCCAGCACCTACCAACTAGCGTACGACACAGATACGCAGTATTTT
TRBJ1-4 TRBV11-2 . . CASSSQGRLFF TGTGCCAGCAGCTCACAGGGAAGACTGTTTTTT
TRBJ1-2 TRBV29-1 TRBD1 . CSVEGQGAYGYTF TGCAGCGTTGAAGGACAGGGGGCTTATGGCTACACCTTC